Presented here are 9 T cell receptor beta chains from one specimen sequenced in a study of a mutant IDH1 vaccine in newly diagnosed glioma. What these receptors recognize is not known. Specified time point: week 47, end of study. Each dose delivered 300 ug of mutant IDH1 20-mer peptide subcutaneously with imiquimod. Sequencing was performed with immunoSEQ multiplex PCR; in TCRdb, only in-frame clones are kept and a portion is missing. The sample lists 60,000 to 65,000 clones, around 83% occurring once. Source: PBMCs, taken from a glioma patient whose treatment included an IDH1 peptide vaccine. These TCRs come from a man aged 25-45 years with glioma.

The chain has TRBV13 and TRBJ2-5; 8 nucleotides line up with TRBD2. The CDR3 consists of 16 residues. Unmatched junction bases numbered 10, after V lost 0 bases and J lost 7 bases. The germline V gene has CDR1 PRHDT and CDR2 FYEKMQ (reference sequence). The CDR3 is CASSLGLVAGSRTQYF. In DNA, the CDR3 is TGTGCCAGCAGCTTAGGCCTAGTAGCGGGGAGCAGGACCCAGTACTTC.

This chain connects TRBV13 to TRBJ2-7, with D possibly TRBD1 on 6 matching bases. Germline V CDR1 and CDR2: PRHDT, FYEKMQ (reference sequence). V lost 1 base and J lost 3, with 13 bases in between. The CDR3 contains 15 residues. This CDR3 is CASSLERTAYYEQYF. CDR3 DNA: TGTGCCAGCAGCTTAGAAAGGACAGCGTACTACGAGCAGTACTTC.

The CDR3 DNA is TGTGCCAGTAGTATTTATTGGGGGATGAACACTGAAGCTTTCTTT. This translates into CASSIYWGMNTEAFF. The chain is built from TRBV19 and TRBJ1-1; TRBD1 might be the D (5 bases). Deletions cut 3 bases from V and 0 bases from J, with 11 bases between. CDR1 and CDR2 from the germline V gene are LNHDA and SQIVND (reference sequence). This CDR3 has 15 amino acids.

This chain uses TRBV9 with TRBJ1-3, with TRBD1 matching over 8 bases. The CDR3 sequence is 15 residues long. V shed 6 bases, J shed 4 bases, and the junction held 9 bases outside the gene matches. In germline, CDR1 is SGDLS, CDR2 YYNGEE. This CDR3 is CASTQGRDRGNTIYF. For the CDR3, the DNA is TGTGCCAGCACCCAGGGCCGGGACAGGGGAAACACCATATATTTT.

The genes are TRBV15 and TRBJ1-5; D remains unclear. Germline V gene lookup returns CDR1 LNHNV and CDR2 YYDKDF (reference sequence). The CDR3 consists of 16 residues. V was cut by 0 bases and J by 2 bases, with 11 bases left in between. The CDR3 region is CATSRDRRVGNQPQHF. The DNA of the CDR3 is TGTGCCACCAGCAGAGATAGAAGGGTTGGCAATCAGCCCCAGCATTTT.

The chain has TRBV7-8 and TRBJ2-6; tentatively, D is TRBD2 (6 bases). Between the trimmed V and J ends, which lost 10 bases and 4 bases, there was a span of 20 bases. CDR1 SGHVS and CDR2 FQNEAQ come from the germline V gene. The length of the CDR3 is 16 residues. The CDR3 nucleotides are TGTGCCATCCAACGCGGGGCGGGTGCGGGGGCCAACGTCCTGACTTTC. Translated, it gives CAIQRGAGAGANVLTF.

The rearrangement joins TRBV5-4 to TRBJ1-6; D is undetermined. Germline CDR1 reads SGHNT; CDR2 reads YYREEE (reference sequence). The CDR3 covers 16 residues. V was pared by 0 bases and J by 2 bases, with 9 bases between. The CDR3 DNA is TGTGCCAGCAGCTTGGGGGGAGAGGCCTATAATTCACCCCTCCACTTT. It encodes CASSLGGEAYNSPLHF.

The chain recombines TRBV30 with TRBJ1-1; 7 nucleotides line up with TRBD1. Trimming removed 3 bases from V and 3 bases from J; junction bases left unmatched: 7. The CDR3 totals 14 residues. Germline loops: CDR1 GTSNPN, CDR2 SVGIG (reference sequence). CDR3 protein: CAWRPRDRDTEAFF. DNA for the CDR3: TGTGCCTGGAGACCCCGTGACAGGGACACTGAAGCTTTCTTT.

V gene TRBV7-9 combines with J gene TRBJ2-6; D gene uncertain. The CDR3 is 17 amino acids. Trimming pared 1 base from V and 0 bases from J, leaving 10 bases between. CDR1 is SEHNR, CDR2 FQNEAQ, per germline (reference sequence). In DNA, the CDR3 is TGTGCCAGCAGCTTAGGGGCGCCGCTCTCTGGGGCCAACGTCCTGACTTTC. This sequence encodes CASSLGAPLSGANVLTF.